The T cell receptor beta chain described here comes from a study of siplizumab effects on memory and regulatory T cells. General study findings and limits: Sequences below about 10^-5 frequency were poorly captured, limiting mapping of alloreactive clones. In unstimulated cells, naive T cells appeared more diverse than memory T cells and seemed major alloresponse contributors.

Some clones are missing from TCRdb's copy, which holds only in-frame ones; the method was immunoSEQ multiplex PCR. The table records over 85,000 clones, over 85% of them present only once. V lost 0 bases to trimming and J lost 5 bases, with 14 bases between them. The CDR3 is 15 residues long. In germline, CDR1 is SGHRS, CDR2 YFSETQ. Worth noting for this clone: Antigen unknown.

The chain carries TRBV5-1 and TRBJ2-5; tentative D call: TRBD2 (6 bases). The receptor's source is a human donor in good health. Sequences were obtained from CD4+ T cells sorted from blood. CDR3: CASSLAPGVSETQYF. The CDR3 coding sequence is TGCGCCAGCAGCTTGGCCCCGGGAGTTTCTGAGACCCAGTACTTC.